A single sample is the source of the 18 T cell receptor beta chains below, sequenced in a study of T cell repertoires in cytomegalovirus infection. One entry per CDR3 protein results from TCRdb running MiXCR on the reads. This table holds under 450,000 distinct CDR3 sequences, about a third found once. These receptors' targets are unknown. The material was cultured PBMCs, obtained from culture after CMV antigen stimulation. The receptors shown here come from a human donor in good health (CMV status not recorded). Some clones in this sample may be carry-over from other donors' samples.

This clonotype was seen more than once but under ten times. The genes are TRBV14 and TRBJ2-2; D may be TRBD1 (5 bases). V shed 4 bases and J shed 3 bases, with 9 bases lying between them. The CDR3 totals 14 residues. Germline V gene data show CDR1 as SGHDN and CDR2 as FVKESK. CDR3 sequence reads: CASSPWGYTGELFF. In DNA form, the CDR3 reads TGTGCCAGCAGCCCCTGGGGCTACACCGGGGAGCTGTTTTTT.

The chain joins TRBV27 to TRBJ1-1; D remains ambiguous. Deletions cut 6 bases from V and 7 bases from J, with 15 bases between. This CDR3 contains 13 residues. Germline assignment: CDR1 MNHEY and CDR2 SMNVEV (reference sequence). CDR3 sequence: CASRLEARLEAFF. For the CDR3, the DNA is TGTGCCAGCAGGCTCGAGGCCCGACTTGAAGCTTTCTTT.

The CDR3 sequence: CASSQQEIQAYNSPLHF. The CDR3 nucleotides are TGCGCCAGCAGCCAGCAAGAAATACAGGCCTATAATTCACCCCTCCACTTT. The J gene is TRBJ1-6, the V gene TRBV4-1; D might be TRBD1 (5 bases). V lost 3 bases and J lost 2, with 14 bases in between. The CDR3 has 17 amino acids. Germline loops: CDR1 MGHRA, CDR2 YSYEKL.

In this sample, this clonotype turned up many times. The CDR3 nucleotides read TGCGCCAGCAGCCGAGTGATCCCCGCTACAGATACGCAGTATTTT. Translation gives CASSRVIPATDTQYF. The genes are TRBV4-1 and TRBJ2-3; D call uncertain. Trimming removed 4 bases at V and 3 bases at J, with 14 bases between. CDR3 size: 15 residues. CDR1 and CDR2 (germline): MGHRA, YSYEKL.

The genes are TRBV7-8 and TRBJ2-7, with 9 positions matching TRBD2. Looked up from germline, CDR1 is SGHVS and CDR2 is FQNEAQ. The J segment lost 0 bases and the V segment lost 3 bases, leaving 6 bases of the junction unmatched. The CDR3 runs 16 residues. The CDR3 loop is CASSLSLAGTSYEQYV. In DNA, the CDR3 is TGTGCCAGCAGCTTGTCTCTAGCGGGAACCTCCTACGAGCAGTACGTC.

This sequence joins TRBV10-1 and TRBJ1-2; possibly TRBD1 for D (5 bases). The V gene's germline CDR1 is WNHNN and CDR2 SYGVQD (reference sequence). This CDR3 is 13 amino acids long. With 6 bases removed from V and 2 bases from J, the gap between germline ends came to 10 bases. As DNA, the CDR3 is TGCGCCAGCAGCTGGAACAGGAACTATGGCTACACCTTC. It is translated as CASSWNRNYGYTF.

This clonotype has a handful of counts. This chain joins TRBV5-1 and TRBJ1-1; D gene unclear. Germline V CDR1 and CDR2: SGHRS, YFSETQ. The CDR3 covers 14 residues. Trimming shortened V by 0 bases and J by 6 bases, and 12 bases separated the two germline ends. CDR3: CASSLEDGNPEAFF. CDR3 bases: TGCGCCAGCAGCTTGGAGGACGGAAACCCTGAAGCTTTCTTT.

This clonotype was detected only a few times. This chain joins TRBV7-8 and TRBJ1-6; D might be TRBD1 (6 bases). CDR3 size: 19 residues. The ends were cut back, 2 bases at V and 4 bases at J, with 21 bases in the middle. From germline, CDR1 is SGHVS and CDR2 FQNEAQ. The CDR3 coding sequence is TGTGCCAGCAGCTTAAGGGGGGACCCAGCAAACCCATATAATTCACCCCTCCACTTT. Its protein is CASSLRGDPANPYNSPLHF.

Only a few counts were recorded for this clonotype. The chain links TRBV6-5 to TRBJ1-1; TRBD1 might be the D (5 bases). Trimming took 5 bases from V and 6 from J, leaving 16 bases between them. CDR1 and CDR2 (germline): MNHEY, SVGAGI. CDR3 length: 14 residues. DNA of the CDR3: TGTGCCAGCAGTCGACAGATGACGGCTTCTGAAGCTTTCTTT. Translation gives CASSRQMTASEAFF.

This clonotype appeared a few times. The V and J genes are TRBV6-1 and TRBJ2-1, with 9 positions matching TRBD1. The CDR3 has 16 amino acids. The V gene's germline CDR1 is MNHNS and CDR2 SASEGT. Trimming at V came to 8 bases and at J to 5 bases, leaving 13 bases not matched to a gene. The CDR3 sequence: CASCPAGTGSHNEQFF. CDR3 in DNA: TGTGCCAGCTGTCCGGCCGGGACAGGGTCCCACAATGAGCAGTTCTTC.

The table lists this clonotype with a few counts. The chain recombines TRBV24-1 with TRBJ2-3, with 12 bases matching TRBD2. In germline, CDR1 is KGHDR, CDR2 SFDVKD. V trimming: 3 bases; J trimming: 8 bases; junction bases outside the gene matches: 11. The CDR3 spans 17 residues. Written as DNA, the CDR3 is TGTGCCACCAGTGATCCAGCTAGCGGGAGGGCCGCGGGTACGCAGTATTTT. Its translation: CATSDPASGRAAGTQYF.

The CDR3 DNA is TGTGCCAGCAGCTCCAGAGACAGGAAAGTGGGCGGCTACACCTTC. Protein sequence: CASSSRDRKVGGYTF. This sequence joins TRBV7-6 and TRBJ1-2; weak D call: TRBD1 (6 bases). V gave up 4 bases and J gave up 8 bases, with 20 bases separating them. Germline CDR1 and CDR2: SGHVS and FNYEAQ. This CDR3 comprises 15 residues.

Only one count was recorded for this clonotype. In DNA form, the CDR3 reads TGTGCCACCAGCAGAGACGCGGGTGCTGGCTACACCTTC. It translates to CATSRDAGAGYTF. This chain uses TRBV15 with TRBJ1-2; D is unresolved. CDR3 length: 13 amino acids. Germline CDR1 and CDR2: LNHNV and YYDKDF (reference sequence). V was trimmed by 0 bases and J by 7 bases, leaving 9 bases between them.

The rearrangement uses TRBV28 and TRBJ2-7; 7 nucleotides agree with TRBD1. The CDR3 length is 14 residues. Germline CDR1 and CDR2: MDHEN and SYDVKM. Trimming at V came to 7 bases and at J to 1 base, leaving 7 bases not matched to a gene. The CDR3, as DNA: TGTGCCAGCATCCCCGCGACAGGGTCCTACGAGCAGTACGTC. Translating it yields CASIPATGSYEQYV.

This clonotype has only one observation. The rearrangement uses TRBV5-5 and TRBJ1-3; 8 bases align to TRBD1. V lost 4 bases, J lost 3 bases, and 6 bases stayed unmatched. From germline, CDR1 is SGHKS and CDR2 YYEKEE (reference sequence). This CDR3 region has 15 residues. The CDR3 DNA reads TGTGCCAGCAGCCGGACAGGGCAGGGTGGAAACACCATATATTTT. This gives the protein CASSRTGQGGNTIYF.

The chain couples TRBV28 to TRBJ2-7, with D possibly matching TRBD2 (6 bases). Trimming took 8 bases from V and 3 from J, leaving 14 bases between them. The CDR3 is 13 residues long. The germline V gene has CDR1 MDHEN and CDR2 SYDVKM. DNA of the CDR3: TGTGCCAGCGCGGGATCCCCAAACTACGAGCAGTACGTC. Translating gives CASAGSPNYEQYV.

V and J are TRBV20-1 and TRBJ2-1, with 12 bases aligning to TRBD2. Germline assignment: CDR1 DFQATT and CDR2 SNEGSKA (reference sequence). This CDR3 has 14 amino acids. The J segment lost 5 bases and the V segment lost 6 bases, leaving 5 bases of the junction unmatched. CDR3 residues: CSAVGLAGDNEQFF. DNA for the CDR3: TGCAGTGCCGTGGGACTAGCGGGTGACAATGAGCAGTTCTTC.

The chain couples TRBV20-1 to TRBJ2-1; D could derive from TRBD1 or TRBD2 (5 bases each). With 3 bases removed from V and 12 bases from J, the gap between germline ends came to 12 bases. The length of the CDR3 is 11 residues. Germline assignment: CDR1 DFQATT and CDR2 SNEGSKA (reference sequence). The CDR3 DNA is TGCAGTGCTAGGGGGGACGAAGGGCAGTTCTTC. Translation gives CSARGDEGQFF.